Below are 7 T cell receptor beta chains sequenced from a single sample in a study of sequential checkpoint blockade in melanoma. The treatment here: randomized to nivolumab then ipilimumab (arm A) or the reverse (arm B). Some clones are missing from TCRdb's copy, which holds only in-frame ones; the method was immunoSEQ multiplex PCR. The table records nearly 9,000 clones, about 23% of them present only once. This specimen consisted of tumor tissue (inferred from file names), obtained from a patient given nivolumab and ipilimumab in sequence. These receptors were collected from a human donor with melanoma.

This clone showed up just a few times. The chain uses TRBV6-8 and TRBJ2-7; 10 bases line up with TRBD2. Germline-derived CDR1 and CDR2 are MNHGY and SAAAGT. The CDR3 loop spans 14 amino acids. V lost 6 bases and J lost 5; bases outside the gene matches: 7. The CDR3 DNA is TGTGCCAGCAGAGAGCGGGGGGGCGACGACGAGCAGTACGTC. Protein product: CASRERGGDDEQYV.

This clone has just a few counts. This chain's CDR3 is CASSSLSPPWPRDTQYF. Written as DNA, the CDR3 is TGTGCCAGCAGTTCCCTATCCCCCCCCTGGCCTAGGGATACGCAGTATTTT. J is TRBJ2-3 and V is TRBV28; D is unresolved. CDR3 length equals 17 residues. The V end lost 4 bases, the J end lost 6 bases, and 23 bases lay between the germline ends. Germline V gene lookup returns CDR1 MDHEN and CDR2 SYDVKM.

A single count supports this clone. V gene TRBV19 combines with J gene TRBJ2-1; the match to TRBD1 covers 10 bases. The V and J ends lost 2 bases and 7 bases, in that order; junction bases with no gene match: 5. The CDR3 length is 15 residues. Germline V gene sequence: CDR1 LNHDA, CDR2 SQIVND (reference sequence). CDR3 in amino acids: CASSIRQGALNEQFF. DNA for the CDR3: TGTGCCAGTAGTATAAGACAGGGGGCGTTAAATGAGCAGTTCTTC.

The CDR3 sequence: CASSLEGRVNEKLFF. CDR3 nucleotides: TGTGCCAGCAGCTTGGAAGGCAGGGTTAATGAAAAACTGTTTTTT. The rearrangement joins TRBV11-3 to TRBJ1-4, with D perhaps matching TRBD1 (5 bases). With 3 bases removed from V and 4 bases from J, the gap between germline ends came to 12 bases. CDR3 length equals 15 residues. Germline values: CDR1 SGHNT, CDR2 YENEEA.

The gene calls are TRBV5-1 and TRBJ2-7, with 10 bases identical to TRBD1. Germline loops: CDR1 SGHRS, CDR2 YFSETQ. Trimming took 4 bases from V and 4 from J; bases not matched to a gene: 8. This CDR3 is built from 15 residues. CDR3 region: CASSAGTGAFYEQYV. As DNA, the CDR3 is TGCGCCAGCAGCGCCGGGACAGGGGCTTTTTACGAGCAGTACGTC.

In its sample, this clone was seen a few times. The chain combines TRBV6-8 with TRBJ2-3; D gene unclear. Trimming left V 6 bases short and J 1 base short, with 8 bases between. CDR1 MNHGY and CDR2 SAAAGT come from the germline V gene. The CDR3 extends over 13 amino acids. The CDR3 sequence: CASRVEGTDTQYF. The CDR3 DNA sequence: TGTGCCAGCAGGGTAGAGGGCACAGATACGCAGTATTTT.

The sample holds a few counts of this clone. The chain recombines TRBV6-8 with TRBJ1-1; D is uncertain. Germline V gene lookup returns CDR1 MNHGY and CDR2 SAAAGT. This CDR3 has 15 residues. The V end was cut by 0 bases, the J end by 1 base, with 9 bases between. CDR3 sequence (DNA): TGTGCCAGCAGTTACTCGTTGGTAAAGAACACTGAAGCTTTCTTT. This translates into CASSYSLVKNTEAFF.